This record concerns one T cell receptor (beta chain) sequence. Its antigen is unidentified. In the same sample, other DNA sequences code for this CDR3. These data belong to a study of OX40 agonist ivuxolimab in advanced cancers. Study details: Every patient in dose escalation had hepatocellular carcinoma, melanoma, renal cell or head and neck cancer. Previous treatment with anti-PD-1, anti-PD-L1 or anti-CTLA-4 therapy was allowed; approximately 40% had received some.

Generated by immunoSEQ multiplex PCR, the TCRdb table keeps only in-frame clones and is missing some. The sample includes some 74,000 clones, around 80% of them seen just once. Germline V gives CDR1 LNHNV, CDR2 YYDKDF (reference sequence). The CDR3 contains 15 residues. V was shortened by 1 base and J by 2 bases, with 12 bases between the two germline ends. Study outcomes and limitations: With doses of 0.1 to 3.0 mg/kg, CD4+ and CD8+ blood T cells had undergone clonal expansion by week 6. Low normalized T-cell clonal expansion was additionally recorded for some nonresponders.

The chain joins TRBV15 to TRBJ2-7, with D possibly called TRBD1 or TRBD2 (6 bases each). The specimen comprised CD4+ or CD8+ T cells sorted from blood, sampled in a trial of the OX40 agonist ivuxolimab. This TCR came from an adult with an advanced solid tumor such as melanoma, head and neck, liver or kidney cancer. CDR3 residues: CATSRGGGLTYEQYF. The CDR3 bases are TGTGCCACCAGCAGAGGTGGGGGGCTGACCTACGAGCAGTACTTC. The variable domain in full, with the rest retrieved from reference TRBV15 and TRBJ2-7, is DAMVIQNPRYQVTQFGKPVTLSCSQTLNHNVMYWYQQKSSQAPKLLFHYYDKDFNNEADTPDNFQSRRPNTSFCFLDIRSPGLGDTAMYLCATSRGGGLTYEQYFGPGTRLTVT.